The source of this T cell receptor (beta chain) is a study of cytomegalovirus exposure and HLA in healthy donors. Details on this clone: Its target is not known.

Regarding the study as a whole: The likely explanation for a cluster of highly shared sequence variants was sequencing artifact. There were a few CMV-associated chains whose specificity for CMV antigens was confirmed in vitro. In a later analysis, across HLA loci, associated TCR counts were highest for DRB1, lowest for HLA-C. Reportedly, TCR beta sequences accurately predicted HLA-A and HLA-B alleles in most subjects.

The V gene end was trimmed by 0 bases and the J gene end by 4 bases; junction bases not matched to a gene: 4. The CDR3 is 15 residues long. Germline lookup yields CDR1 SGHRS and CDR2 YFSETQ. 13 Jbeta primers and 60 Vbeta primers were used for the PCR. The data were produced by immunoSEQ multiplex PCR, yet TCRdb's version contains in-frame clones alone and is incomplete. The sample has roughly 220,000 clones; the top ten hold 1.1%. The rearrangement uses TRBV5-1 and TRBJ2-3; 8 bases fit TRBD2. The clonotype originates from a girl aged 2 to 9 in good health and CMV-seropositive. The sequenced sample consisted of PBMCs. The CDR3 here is CASSLGPGLADTQYF. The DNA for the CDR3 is TGCGCCAGCAGCTTGGGTCCGGGACTAGCAGATACGCAGTATTTT.